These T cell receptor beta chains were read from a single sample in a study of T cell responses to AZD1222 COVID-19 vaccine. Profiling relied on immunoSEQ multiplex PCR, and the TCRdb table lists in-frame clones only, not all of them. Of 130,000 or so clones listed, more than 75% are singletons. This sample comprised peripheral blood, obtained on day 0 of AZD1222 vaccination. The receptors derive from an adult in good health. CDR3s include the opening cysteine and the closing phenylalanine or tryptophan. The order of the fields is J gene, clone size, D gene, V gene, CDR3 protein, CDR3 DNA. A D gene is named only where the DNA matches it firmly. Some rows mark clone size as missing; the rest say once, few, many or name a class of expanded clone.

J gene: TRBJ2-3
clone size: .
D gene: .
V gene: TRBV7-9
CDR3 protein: CASSLIAYDTQYF
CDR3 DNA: TGTGCCAGCAGCTTAATAGCGTACGATACGCAGTATTTT

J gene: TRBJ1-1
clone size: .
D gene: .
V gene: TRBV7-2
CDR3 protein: CASSTLMNTEAFF
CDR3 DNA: TGTGCCAGCAGCACTCTTATGAACACTGAAGCTTTCTTT

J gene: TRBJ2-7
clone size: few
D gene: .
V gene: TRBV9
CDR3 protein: CASSVVPGSSDEQYF
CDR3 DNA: TGTGCCAGCAGCGTAGTCCCAGGGAGTAGTGACGAGCAGTACTTC

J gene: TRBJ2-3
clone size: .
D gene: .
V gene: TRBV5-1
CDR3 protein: CASSGQDGTDTQYF
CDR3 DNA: TGCGCCAGCAGCGGGCAGGACGGCACAGATACGCAGTATTTT

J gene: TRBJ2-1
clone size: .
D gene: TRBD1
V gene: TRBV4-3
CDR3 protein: CASSQDRTGVSNEQFF
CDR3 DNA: TGCGCCAGCAGCCAAGATAGGACAGGCGTCTCCAATGAGCAGTTCTTC

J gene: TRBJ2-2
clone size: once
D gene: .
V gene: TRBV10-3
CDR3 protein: CAISVETNTGELFF
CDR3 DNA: TGTGCCATCAGTGTGGAAACTAACACCGGGGAGCTGTTTTTT

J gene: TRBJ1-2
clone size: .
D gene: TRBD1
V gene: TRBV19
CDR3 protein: CASSLRTGGYYGYTF
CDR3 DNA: TGTGCCAGTAGTCTCCGGACAGGAGGATACTATGGCTACACCTTC

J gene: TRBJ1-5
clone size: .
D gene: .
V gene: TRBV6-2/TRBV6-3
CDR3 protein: CASSQGLGNQPQHF
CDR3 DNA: TGTGCCAGCAGCCAGGGGTTGGGCAATCAGCCCCAGCATTTT

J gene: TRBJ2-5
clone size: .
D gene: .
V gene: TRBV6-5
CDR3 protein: CASSRGGLTAGTQYF
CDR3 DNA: TGTGCCAGCAGCCGGGGCGGCCTAACTGCAGGGACCCAGTACTTC

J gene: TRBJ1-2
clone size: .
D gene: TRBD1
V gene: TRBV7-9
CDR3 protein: CASRQGQGAYGYTF
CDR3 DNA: TGTGCCAGCAGACAAGGACAGGGGGCTTATGGCTACACCTTC

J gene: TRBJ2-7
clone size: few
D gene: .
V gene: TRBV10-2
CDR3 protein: CASSVFPYEQYF
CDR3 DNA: TGCGCCAGCAGTGTCTTTCCCTACGAGCAGTACTTC

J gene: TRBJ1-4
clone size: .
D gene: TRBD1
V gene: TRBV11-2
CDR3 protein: CASRAAGTGEKLFF
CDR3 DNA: TGTGCCAGCCGTGCCGCAGGGACAGGGGAAAAACTGTTTTTT

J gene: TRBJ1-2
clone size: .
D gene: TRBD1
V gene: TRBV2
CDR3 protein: CASRLGQAGYTF
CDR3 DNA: TGTGCCAGCAGACTCGGACAGGCGGGCTACACCTTC

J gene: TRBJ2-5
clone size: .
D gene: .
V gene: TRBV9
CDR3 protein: CASSVELAETQYF
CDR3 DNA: TGTGCCAGCAGCGTAGAACTAGCAGAGACCCAGTACTTC

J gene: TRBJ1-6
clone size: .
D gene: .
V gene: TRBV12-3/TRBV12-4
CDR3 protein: CASSLNSPLHF
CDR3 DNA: TGTGCCAGCAGTTTAAATTCACCCCTCCACTTT

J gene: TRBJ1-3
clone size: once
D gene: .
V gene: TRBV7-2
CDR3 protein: CASSQTGLSGNTIYF
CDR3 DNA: TGTGCCAGCAGCCAGACAGGCCTCTCTGGAAACACCATATATTTT

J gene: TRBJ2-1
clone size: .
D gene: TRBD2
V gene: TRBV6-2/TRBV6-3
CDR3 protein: CASSPSLGGGYNEQFF
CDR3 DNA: TGTGCCAGCAGTCCCTCCCTTGGCGGGGGTTACAATGAGCAGTTCTTC

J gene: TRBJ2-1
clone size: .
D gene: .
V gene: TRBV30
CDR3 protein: CAWSARQAQGEQFF
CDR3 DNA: TGTGCCTGGAGTGCCCGACAGGCCCAGGGGGAGCAGTTCTTC

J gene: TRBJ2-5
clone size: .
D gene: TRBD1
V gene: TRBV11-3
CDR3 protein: CASSPGDRQETQYF
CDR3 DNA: TGTGCCAGCAGCCCCGGGGACAGACAAGAGACCCAGTACTTC

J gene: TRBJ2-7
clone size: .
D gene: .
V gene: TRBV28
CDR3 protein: CASSLLPGLSYEQYF
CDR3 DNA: TGTGCCAGCAGTTTGCTACCGGGACTCAGCTACGAGCAGTACTTC

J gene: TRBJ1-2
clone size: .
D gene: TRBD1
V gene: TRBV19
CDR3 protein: CASRPRDRGSGYTF
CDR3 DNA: TGTGCCAGTAGGCCCCGGGACAGGGGTTCTGGCTACACCTTC

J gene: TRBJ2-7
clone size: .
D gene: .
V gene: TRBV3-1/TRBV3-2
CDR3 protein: CASSQEILGDSSLGQYF
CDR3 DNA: TGTGCCAGCAGCCAAGAAATACTTGGGGACTCCTCTTTAGGGCAGTACTTC

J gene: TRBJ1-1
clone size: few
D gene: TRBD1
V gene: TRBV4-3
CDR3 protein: CASSPDRDNTEAFF
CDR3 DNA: TGCGCCAGCAGCCCCGACAGGGACAACACTGAAGCTTTCTTT

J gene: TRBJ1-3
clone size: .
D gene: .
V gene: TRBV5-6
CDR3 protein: CASPERFGASGNTIYF
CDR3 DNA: TGTGCCAGTCCAGAAAGGTTCGGGGCCTCTGGAAACACCATATATTTT

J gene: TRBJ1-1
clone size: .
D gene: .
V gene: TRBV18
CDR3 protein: CASSPRSGAVNTEAFF
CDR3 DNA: TGTGCCAGCTCACCACGGTCAGGGGCGGTGAACACTGAAGCTTTCTTT

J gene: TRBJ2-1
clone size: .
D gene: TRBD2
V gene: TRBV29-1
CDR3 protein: CSVMLPLGGNEQFF
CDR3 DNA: TGCAGCGTAATGCTACCTCTGGGGGGGAATGAGCAGTTCTTC

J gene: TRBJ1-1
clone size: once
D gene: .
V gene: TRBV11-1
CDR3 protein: CASTPAGGRGTEAFF
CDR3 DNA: TGTGCCAGCACCCCGGCGGGGGGCCGGGGCACTGAAGCTTTCTTT

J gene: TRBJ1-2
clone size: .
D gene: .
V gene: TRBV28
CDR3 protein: CASSPIGRGYTF
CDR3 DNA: TGTGCCAGCAGTCCAATCGGACGTGGCTACACCTTC

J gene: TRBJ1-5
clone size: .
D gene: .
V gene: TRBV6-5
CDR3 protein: CASSYPPDISNQPQHF
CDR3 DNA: TGTGCCAGCAGTTACCCGCCGGACATAAGCAATCAGCCCCAGCATTTT

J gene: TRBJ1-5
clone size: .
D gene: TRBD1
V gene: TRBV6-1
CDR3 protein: CASSDPGQTYNQPQHF
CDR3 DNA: TGTGCCAGCAGTGACCCGGGACAGACCTACAATCAGCCCCAGCATTTT

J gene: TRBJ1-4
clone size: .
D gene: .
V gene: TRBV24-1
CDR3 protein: CATSDSWGGKLFF
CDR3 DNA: TGTGCCACCAGTGATTCGTGGGGGGGAAAACTGTTTTTT

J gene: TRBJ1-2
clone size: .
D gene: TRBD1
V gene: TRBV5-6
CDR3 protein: CASSPDRVEDYGYTF
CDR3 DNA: TGTGCCAGCAGCCCCGACAGGGTTGAGGACTATGGCTACACCTTC

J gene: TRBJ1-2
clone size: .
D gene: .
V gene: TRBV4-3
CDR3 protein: CASSPSEGYGYTF
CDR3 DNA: TGCGCCAGCAGCCCCTCCGAAGGCTATGGCTACACCTTC

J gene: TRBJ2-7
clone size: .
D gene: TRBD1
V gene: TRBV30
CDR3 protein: CAWRGQGVSYEQYF
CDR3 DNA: TGTGCCTGGAGAGGACAGGGGGTTTCCTACGAGCAGTACTTC

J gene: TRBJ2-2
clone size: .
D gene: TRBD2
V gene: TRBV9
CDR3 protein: CASSVASLAGAGELFF
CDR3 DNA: TGTGCCAGCAGCGTAGCTAGCCTAGCGGGGGCCGGGGAGCTGTTTTTT

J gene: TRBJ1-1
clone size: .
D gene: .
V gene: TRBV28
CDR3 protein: CASSSNRIGNTEAFF
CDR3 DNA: TGTGCCAGCAGTTCGAACAGGATAGGGAACACTGAAGCTTTCTTT

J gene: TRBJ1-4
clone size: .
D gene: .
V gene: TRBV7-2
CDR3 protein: CASSLVGGTTNEKLFF
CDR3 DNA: TGTGCCAGCAGCTTAGTAGGGGGAACAACTAATGAAAAACTGTTTTTT